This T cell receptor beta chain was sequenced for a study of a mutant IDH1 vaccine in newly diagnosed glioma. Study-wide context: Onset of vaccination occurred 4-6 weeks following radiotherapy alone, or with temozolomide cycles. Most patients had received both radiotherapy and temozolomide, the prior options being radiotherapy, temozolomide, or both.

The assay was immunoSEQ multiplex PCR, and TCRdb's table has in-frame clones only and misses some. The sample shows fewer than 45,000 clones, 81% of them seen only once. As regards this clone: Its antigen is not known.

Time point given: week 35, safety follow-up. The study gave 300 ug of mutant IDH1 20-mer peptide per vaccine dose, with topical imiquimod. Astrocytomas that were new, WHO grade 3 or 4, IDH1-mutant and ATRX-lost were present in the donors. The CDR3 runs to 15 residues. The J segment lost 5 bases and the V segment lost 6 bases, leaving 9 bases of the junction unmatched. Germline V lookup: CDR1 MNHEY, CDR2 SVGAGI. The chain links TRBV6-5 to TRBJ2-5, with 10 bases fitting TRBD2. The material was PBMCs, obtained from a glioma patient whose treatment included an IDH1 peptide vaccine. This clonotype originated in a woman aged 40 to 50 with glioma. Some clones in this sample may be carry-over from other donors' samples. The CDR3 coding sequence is TGTGCCAGCAGCCCAGCGGGGGGGCGGCGGGAGACCCAGTACTTC. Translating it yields CASSPAGGRRETQYF.